This is a list of T cell receptor beta chains from one sample in a study of blood T cells in healthy people across ages. TCRdb re-called the 5' RACE reads through MiXCR, storing one row per CDR3 protein. The sample gives roughly 790,000 distinct CDR3 sequences, around 40% of which show up once; 20% to 25% is in the top ten. The sample taken for sequencing was blood. The origin of the receptors is a woman aged 55-70 years in good health. Each CDR3 is given with its conserved first and last residue. D genes are given only for firm matches. Size is omitted from some rows. Given values are once, few, many or a class for expanded clones.

J gene	V gene	CDR3 length	clone size	D gene	CDR3 DNA	CDR3 protein
TRBJ2-4	TRBV28	16	.	.	TGTGCCAGCACCATAGGGCTAGACATAGCCAAAAACATTCAGTACTTC	CASTIGLDIAKNIQYF
TRBJ2-7	TRBV20-1	15	.	TRBD1	TGCAGTGCTAGAGTTGGGACAGGGGCATTTTACGAGCAGTACTTC	CSARVGTGAFYEQYF
TRBJ2-5	TRBV20-1	17	.	TRBD2	TGCAGTGCGAGGCGGGCTAGCGGGAGCGGGAGGGACAATGAGCAGTACTTC	CSARRASGSGRDNEQYF
TRBJ1-4	TRBV5-1	14	.	.	TGCGCCAGCAGCCAGGACGGCTCTAATGAAAAACTGTTTTTT	CASSQDGSNEKLFF
TRBJ2-3	TRBV28	15	.	TRBD1	TGTGCCAGCAGTTCTGAGACAGGGGGCCCAGATACGCAGTATTTT	CASSSETGGPDTQYF
TRBJ2-1	TRBV2	13	few	.	TGTGCCAGCAGGATGGACTCTTCCATTGAGCAGTTCTTC	CASRMDSSIEQFF
TRBJ2-5	TRBV29-1	14	many	TRBD1	TGCAGCTCCCAGACAGGGGGTGGCTCAGAGACCCAGTACTTC	CSSQTGGGSETQYF
TRBJ2-1	TRBV4-1	15	.	TRBD2	TGCGCCAGCAGCCAAGATTCTCATCGGGGGGGCCTTAAGTTCTTC	CASSQDSHRGGLKFF
TRBJ2-5	TRBV6-6	15	.	TRBD2	TGTGCCAGCAGTTACCAGGGACTAGCGAAAGAGACCCAGTACTTC	CASSYQGLAKETQYF
TRBJ2-1	TRBV6-5	15	.	TRBD2	TGTGCCAGCAGTTACACGTCTAGCGGGGGCAATGAGCAGTTCTTC	CASSYTSSGGNEQFF
TRBJ2-3	TRBV6-1	17	.	TRBD2	TGTGCCAGCAGACCGGGACTAGTGGTAACTAGCACAGATACGCAGTATTTT	CASRPGLVVTSTDTQYF
TRBJ2-5	TRBV29-1	13	.	TRBD1	TGCAGCGTGGTACAGGGGGGCCAAGAGACCCAGTACTTC	CSVVQGGQETQYF
TRBJ1-1	TRBV5-1	14	few	.	TGCGCCAGCAGCTTGACCCCGACAGCCCCGGAGGCTTTCTTT	CASSLTPTAPEAFF
TRBJ2-1	TRBV4-1	12	.	TRBD1	TGCGCCAGCAGCCAAGCCCAGGGGGCTTGGTTCTTC	CASSQAQGAWFF
TRBJ1-2	TRBV28	13	few	.	TGTGCCAGCACTTACAGGGCTAACTATGGCTACACCTTC	CASTYRANYGYTF
TRBJ2-7	TRBV18	15	once	.	TGTGCCAGCTTACCACCGTCTGGGGAGCCCTACGAGCAGTACTTC	CASLPPSGEPYEQYF
TRBJ1-1	TRBV7-3	15	.	.	TGTGCCAGCAGCTTAAGGGCAGACTTGAACACTGAAGCTTTCTTT	CASSLRADLNTEAFF
TRBJ2-3	TRBV5-6	15	.	TRBD2	TGTGCCAGCAGCTTGGAGCGGGGGGCCACAGATACGCAGTATTTT	CASSLERGATDTQYF
TRBJ2-3	TRBV10-3	15	few	.	TGTGCCATCAGTGATGGTAGAGGTACCACAGATACGCAGTATTTT	CAISDGRGTTDTQYF
TRBJ2-3	TRBV6-5	22	.	TRBD2	TGTGCCAGCAGTTACTCGGGAGGGGCAGAACTAGCGGGAGGTACTAGCACAGATACGCAGTATTTT	CASSYSGGAELAGGTSTDTQYF
TRBJ2-1	TRBV5-4	16	.	TRBD2	TGTGCCAGCAGCTTGGCGAGCGGGGGGGCCAAGTATGAGCAGTTCTTC	CASSLASGGAKYEQFF
TRBJ2-7	TRBV20-1	15	.	TRBD2	TGCAGCTCAGTAAGAGCGGGAGGCCTGTCCCACGAGCAGTACTTC	CSSVRAGGLSHEQYF
TRBJ2-1	TRBV12-3/TRBV12-4	15	many	.	TGTGCCAGCAGTTTAGAGGGGGGGACCTACAATGAGCAGTTCTTC	CASSLEGGTYNEQFF
TRBJ2-5	TRBV20-1	17	.	TRBD2	TGCAGTGCCCGTCTAATATCGAGCGGGGTACTTCAAGAGACCCGGTACTTC	CSARLISSGVLQETRYF
TRBJ2-1	TRBV6-2/TRBV6-3	17	.	.	TGTGCCCGCAGTTACTCTCCTAGCGTCACGAACTACAATGAGCAGTTCTTC	CARSYSPSVTNYNEQFF
TRBJ2-3	TRBV6-2/TRBV6-3	16	.	TRBD2	TGTGCCAGCAGTTACTCGGCGGGAGGACCTACAGATACGCAGTATTTT	CASSYSAGGPTDTQYF
TRBJ2-2	TRBV6-2/TRBV6-3	15	once	.	TGTGCCAGCAGGGAACACAGGGGGGGCACCGGGGAGCTGTTTTTT	CASREHRGGTGELFF
TRBJ2-3	TRBV6-5	18	.	TRBD2	TGTGCCAGCAGTTACGTCCTAGCGGGGGGACAACCCACAGATACGCAGTATTTT	CASSYVLAGGQPTDTQYF
TRBJ2-7	TRBV12-3/TRBV12-4	17	.	TRBD2	TGTGCCAGCAGCCCATACCTACTAGCGGGAACAGTGCGGGAGCAGTACTTC	CASSPYLLAGTVREQYF
TRBJ2-7	TRBV7-9	19	few	TRBD2	TGTGCCAGCAGCCCTGGTCCCGGTGAACTGGCGGGAGCATCCTACGAGCAGTACTTC	CASSPGPGELAGASYEQYF
TRBJ2-7	TRBV18	15	once	.	TGTGCCAGCTCACCGGCAGGGAGTTCGACTCACGAGCAGTACTTC	CASSPAGSSTHEQYF
TRBJ2-2	TRBV21-1	15	once	.	TGTGCCAGCAGCCACGGGGGGGTCCTATGCGGGGAGCTGTTTTTT	CASSHGGVLCGELFF
TRBJ2-3	TRBV10-3	13	.	TRBD2	TGTGCCACCGAAGCGGGGGGGAGGAATACGCAGTATTTT	CATEAGGRNTQYF
TRBJ1-4	TRBV12-3/TRBV12-4	15	.	TRBD1	TGTGCCAGCAGTTTTTCCGGACAGGGGCCTGAAAAACTGTTTTTT	CASSFSGQGPEKLFF
TRBJ2-7	TRBV27	15	.	TRBD2	TGTGCCAGCAGCTACCGGACTAGCGCGTCCTACGAGCAGTACTTC	CASSYRTSASYEQYF
TRBJ2-3	TRBV5-1	15	.	.	TGCGCCAGCAACTTGGAAGGGGTCTCCACAGATACGCAGTATTTT	CASNLEGVSTDTQYF
TRBJ1-2	TRBV3-1	12	.	TRBD1	TGTGCCAGCAGCCATGAGACAGGGGGCTACACCTTC	CASSHETGGYTF
TRBJ2-7	TRBV7-2	15	.	.	TGTGCCAGCAGCTTAGCGTTTAGGAGCTCCTACGAGCAGTACTTC	CASSLAFRSSYEQYF
TRBJ2-3	TRBV7-9	15	.	TRBD2	TGTGCCAGCAGCTCACGACTAGCGGTGTTAGATACGCAGTATTTT	CASSSRLAVLDTQYF
TRBJ1-5	TRBV12-3/TRBV12-4	16	once	TRBD1	TGTGCCAGTAGTTTGAAGGGACAGGGGAACCGTCAGCCCCAGCATTTT	CASSLKGQGNRQPQHF
TRBJ1-2	TRBV5-6	13	.	TRBD1	TGTGCCAGCAGGCCGGGACAGACCTATGGCTACACCTTC	CASRPGQTYGYTF
TRBJ1-2	TRBV6-1	16	few	TRBD1	TGTGCCAGCAGCCCGGACAGGTTCACTGGGGACTATGGCTACACCTTC	CASSPDRFTGDYGYTF
TRBJ1-1	TRBV11-2	15	few	.	TGTGCCAGCAGCTTACCAAGGGACATGAACACTGAAGCTTTCTTT	CASSLPRDMNTEAFF
TRBJ2-3	TRBV5-1	14	few	.	TGCGCCAGCAGCTTGGTACTTTCAACAGATACGCAGTATTTT	CASSLVLSTDTQYF
TRBJ1-1	TRBV5-5	15	.	TRBD1	TGTGCCAGCAGCTTACAGGGGGGAGTAGGCACTGAAGCTTTCTTT	CASSLQGGVGTEAFF
TRBJ2-5	TRBV14	14	few	.	TGTGCCAGCAGCCGAACAGGTGACCAAGAGACCCAGTACTTC	CASSRTGDQETQYF
TRBJ2-5	TRBV20-1	11	.	.	TGCAGTGCCGGGTCGCAAAGTGGGCAGTACTTC	CSAGSQSGQYF
TRBJ2-7	TRBV4-2	15	.	.	TGTGCCAGCAGACGTGGGACGGAGGATTCCCACGAGCAGTACTTC	CASRRGTEDSHEQYF
TRBJ1-1	TRBV5-1	15	.	.	TGCGCCAGCAGCTTGGGGCAGGCCATGAACACTGAAGCTTTCTTT	CASSLGQAMNTEAFF
TRBJ1-6	TRBV10-3	13	once	.	TGTGCCATCCAGGGCGGGCTCAATTCACCCCTCCACTTT	CAIQGGLNSPLHF
TRBJ2-5	TRBV2	17	.	TRBD2	TGTGCCAGCAGCCCCGGACTAGCCATAGGGGCGGGGGAGACCCAGTACTTC	CASSPGLAIGAGETQYF
TRBJ2-7	TRBV12-3/TRBV12-4	15	.	.	TGTGCCAGCAGGAGCCCCGGGACTCTATCCTACGAGCAGTACTTC	CASRSPGTLSYEQYF
TRBJ1-5	TRBV25-1	14	few	.	TGTGCCAGCAGCCAATGGCCTGAAGGAGTGCCCCAGCATTTT	CASSQWPEGVPQHF
TRBJ1-1	TRBV29-1	12	few	.	TGCAGCGGGAGACAGGAGATCACTGAAGCTTTCTTT	CSGRQEITEAFF
TRBJ2-1	TRBV24-1	14	many	.	TGTGCCACCAGTGATTTTCAGGGTATCAATGAGCAGTTCTTC	CATSDFQGINEQFF
TRBJ2-6	TRBV25-1	17	.	.	TGTGCCAGCAGTGTCAGTCGGATGAACTCTGGGGCCAACGTCCTGACTTTC	CASSVSRMNSGANVLTF
TRBJ1-5	TRBV6-2/TRBV6-3	21	.	.	TGTGCCAGCAGTTACTCGATGGGGACAAACTATGCTCAATATAGCAATCAGCCCCAGCATTTT	CASSYSMGTNYAQYSNQPQHF
TRBJ2-3	TRBV10-3	17	.	.	TGTGCCATCAAGGGGGGGGACGGGATGAGTCAGACAGATACGCAGTATTTT	CAIKGGDGMSQTDTQYF
TRBJ1-2	TRBV12-3/TRBV12-4	13	.	TRBD1	TGTGCCAGCAGACCAACAGGGGACTATGGCTACACCTTC	CASRPTGDYGYTF